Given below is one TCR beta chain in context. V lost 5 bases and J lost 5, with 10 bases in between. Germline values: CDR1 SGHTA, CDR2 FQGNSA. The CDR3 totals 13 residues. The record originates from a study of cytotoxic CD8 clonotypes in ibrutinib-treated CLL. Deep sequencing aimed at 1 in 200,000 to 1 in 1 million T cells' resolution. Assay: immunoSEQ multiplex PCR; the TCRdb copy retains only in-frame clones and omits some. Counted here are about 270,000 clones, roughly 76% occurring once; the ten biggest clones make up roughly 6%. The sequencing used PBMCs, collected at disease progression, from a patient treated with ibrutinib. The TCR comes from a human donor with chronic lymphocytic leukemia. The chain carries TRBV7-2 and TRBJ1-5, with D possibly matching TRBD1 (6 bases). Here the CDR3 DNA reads TGTGCCAGCAGCCCTTACAGGGATCAGCCCCAGCATTTT. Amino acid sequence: CASSPYRDQPQHF. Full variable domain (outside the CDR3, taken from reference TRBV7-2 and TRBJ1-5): GAGVSQSPSNKVTEKGKDVELRCDPISGHTALYWYRQSLGQGLEFLIYFQGNSAPDKSGLPSDRFSAERTGGSVSTLTIQRTQQEDSAVYLCASSPYRDQPQHFGDGTRLSIL.